Listed below are T cell receptor beta chains from one sample, sequenced in a study of cytomegalovirus exposure and HLA in healthy donors. Using immunoSEQ multiplex PCR, the repertoire was profiled, and TCRdb retains in-frame clones only, with some absent. The sample includes 150,000 to 200,000 clones. The material sequenced was PBMCs. These receptors were obtained from a man in his thirties or forties in good health and CMV-seronegative. Each CDR3 is given with its conserved first and last residue. D genes are given only for firm matches.

d_call,j_call,v_call,cdr3_nt,cdr3_aa
NA,TRBJ1-3,TRBV7-9,TGTGCCAGCAGCTCATCCGGGGGAAGCTCTGGAAACACCATATATTTT,CASSSSGGSSGNTIYF
TRBD2,TRBJ2-2,TRBV5-6,TGTGCCAGCAGTCGGGGGGGGTACACCGGGGAGCTGTTTTTT,CASSRGGYTGELFF
NA,TRBJ2-7,TRBV4-2,TGTGCCAGCAGCCAAGAAAGCTCCGCTGTAGTCTACGAGCAGTACTTC,CASSQESSAVVYEQYF
NA,TRBJ2-7,TRBV7-2,TGTGCCAGCAGCGCTTTTTTCAGGGGCTCCTACGAGCAGTACTTC,CASSAFFRGSYEQYF
TRBD1,TRBJ1-4,TRBV9,TGTGCCAGCAGCCTCCGGACAGGGTTTAATGAAAAACTGTTTTTT,CASSLRTGFNEKLFF
NA,TRBJ1-1,TRBV7-3,TGTGCCAGCAGCTACGACACTTACACTGAAGCTTTCTTT,CASSYDTYTEAFF
TRBD1,TRBJ2-2,TRBV5-6,TGTGCCAGCAGCTTCCCGGGACAGGGGACCGGGGAGCTGTTTTTT,CASSFPGQGTGELFF
NA,TRBJ1-4,TRBV18,TGTGCCAGCTCACCACGAACAGGAAATAATGAAAAACTGTTTTTT,CASSPRTGNNEKLFF
TRBD2,TRBJ2-2,TRBV10-3,TGTGCCACCCTACCCTCCGGGACTAGTGGTTCCGGGGAGCTGTTTTTT,CATLPSGTSGSGELFF
NA,TRBJ2-1,TRBV10-1,TGCGCCAGCAGTGAGCTCACTAGTGGCCCCCAAGAGCAGTTCTTC,CASSELTSGPQEQFF
TRBD2,TRBJ2-3,TRBV9,TGTGCCAGCAGCCCGGGACTAGAGGGTACAGATACGCAGTATTTT,CASSPGLEGTDTQYF
NA,TRBJ2-1,TRBV28,TGTGCCAGCAGTTTCCATCCGACAGGCTACAATGAGCAGTTCTTC,CASSFHPTGYNEQFF
NA,TRBJ1-1,TRBV10-3,TGTGCCATCAGTGAGCCATCAAAGACAGGTAACACTGAAGCTTTCTTT,CAISEPSKTGNTEAFF
NA,TRBJ2-3,TRBV19,TGTGCCAGTAGGAAACAGGGTTCTACAGATACGCAGTATTTT,CASRKQGSTDTQYF
NA,TRBJ2-7,TRBV19,TGTGCCAGTAGTATAGACAGGTACACCTACGAGCAGTACTTC,CASSIDRYTYEQYF
TRBD2,TRBJ2-7,TRBV10-3,TGTGCCATCAGTGACGCGGGACTAGCGGGATCCACCTTCCACGAGCAGTACTTC,CAISDAGLAGSTFHEQYF
NA,TRBJ2-1,TRBV5-4,TGTGCCAGCAGCTTGGGGGCGGGGCACAATGAGCAGTTCTTC,CASSLGAGHNEQFF
TRBD2,TRBJ2-7,TRBV6-5,TGTGCCAGCACCCCGGGGGGAAACGAGCAGTACTTC,CASTPGGNEQYF
NA,TRBJ2-1,TRBV7-2,TGTGCCAGCAGCTTAGACGGGAGCTACAATGAGCAGTTCTTC,CASSLDGSYNEQFF
NA,TRBJ1-4,TRBV27,TGTGCCAGCACCGAAGGGGGTCGCGAAAAACTGTTTTTT,CASTEGGREKLFF
TRBD2,TRBJ2-1,TRBV5-1,TGCGCCAGCAGGCCGGGACTAGCGACCAATGAGCAGTTCTTC,CASRPGLATNEQFF
TRBD2,TRBJ2-3,TRBV6-6,TGTGCCAGCAATAGCGGGAGTAGAACAGATACGCAGTATTTT,CASNSGSRTDTQYF
TRBD2,TRBJ2-7,TRBV5-1,TGCGCCAGCAGCTTGGTGTCTAGCGGTTACGAGCAGTACTTC,CASSLVSSGYEQYF
NA,TRBJ2-1,TRBV14,TGTGCCAGCAGCCAAGTTGCGGGAAGCTACAGCGATGAGCAGTTCTTC,CASSQVAGSYSDEQFF
TRBD2,TRBJ2-3,TRBV5-4,TGTGCCAGCAGCTCCTTACTAGCGGGAGGTGCAGATACGCAGTATTTT,CASSSLLAGGADTQYF
TRBD1,TRBJ1-5,TRBV5-6,TGTGCCAGCAGCAAGGACAGGGACCGCAATCAGCCCCAGCATTTT,CASSKDRDRNQPQHF
NA,TRBJ1-6,TRBV6-5,TGTGCCAGCAGTTACTCCTGGACACCTGGGTCACCCCTCCACTTT,CASSYSWTPGSPLHF
NA,TRBJ2-1,TRBV5-1,TGCGCCAGCAGCTTAGGTCACAGGGAAAATGAGCAGTTCTTC,CASSLGHRENEQFF
TRBD1,TRBJ2-7,TRBV6-6,TGTGCCAGCAGTTACGTCACCGGGACAGTTACCTACGAGCAGTACTTC,CASSYVTGTVTYEQYF
NA,TRBJ1-1,TRBV19,TGTGCCAGTAGGATAAACCGGGACACCCGAGGGGACACTGAAGCTTTCTTT,CASRINRDTRGDTEAFF
TRBD2,TRBJ2-5,TRBV9,TGTGCCAGCAGCGACCGACTAGCGGGACCCATTGGAGAGACCCAGTACTTC,CASSDRLAGPIGETQYF
NA,TRBJ2-1,TRBV28,TGTGCCAGCAGTCTAGAAGGGGACTACAATGAGCAGTTCTTC,CASSLEGDYNEQFF
TRBD1,TRBJ2-5,TRBV19,TGTGCCAGTAGTATTTGGCAGGGGGCATTGAAGACCCAGTACTTC,CASSIWQGALKTQYF
TRBD2,TRBJ2-5,TRBV5-1,TGCGCCAGCAGCCTGGGACTAGCGGGACAAGAGACCCAGTACTTC,CASSLGLAGQETQYF
NA,TRBJ2-1,TRBV11-3,TGTGCCAGCAGCTTCGCCGAGGTAGCGGTACCGGGAGAGCAGTTCTTC,CASSFAEVAVPGEQFF
TRBD1,TRBJ1-1,TRBV29-1,TGCAGCGTTTATTTCCGGGACAGGGATGTGGACACTGAAGCTTTCTTT,CSVYFRDRDVDTEAFF
NA,TRBJ2-1,TRBV6-1,TGTGCCAGCAAATCAATCCATGAGCAGTTCTTC,CASKSIHEQFF
NA,TRBJ2-1,TRBV9,TGTGCCAGCAGCGTACAGGGATCTCTCTCCTACAATGAGCAGTTCTTC,CASSVQGSLSYNEQFF
TRBD1,TRBJ2-7,TRBV11-3,TGTGCCAGCAGTATTGGACAGGGCGTATGGACCTACGAGCAGTACTTC,CASSIGQGVWTYEQYF
NA,TRBJ2-5,TRBV28,TGTGCCGTCGCGGCAGTGTCTCAAGAGACCCAGTACTTC,CAVAAVSQETQYF
NA,TRBJ2-1,TRBV10-2,TGCGCCACCCTGGACTCGTACAATGAGCAGTTCTTC,CATLDSYNEQFF